This record concerns one T cell receptor beta chain sequence. Sequenced by immunoSEQ multiplex PCR; TCRdb stores in-frame clones only, minus some. The profile shows under 200,000 clones, approximately 85% of them singletons. The data belong to a study of blood T cell repertoires in COVID-19. About the study: Sources were T cells, B-cell-depleted T cells, or PBMCs; the material itself was cDNA or gDNA.

V lost 6 bases and J 2 bases, leaving 15 bases between the germline ends. Germline lookup yields CDR1 MNHEY and CDR2 SVGAGI. This CDR3 is 15 amino acids long. V usage is TRBV6-5 and J usage is TRBJ2-3, with D maybe TRBD2 (6 bases). The sequencing input was peripheral blood. The sequence derives from a woman aged 55-69 years with COVID-19, enrolled during active disease. The CDR3 protein is CASRKEGLSTDTQYF. The CDR3 DNA reads TGTGCCAGCAGAAAGGAGGGGTTATCCACAGATACGCAGTATTTT.